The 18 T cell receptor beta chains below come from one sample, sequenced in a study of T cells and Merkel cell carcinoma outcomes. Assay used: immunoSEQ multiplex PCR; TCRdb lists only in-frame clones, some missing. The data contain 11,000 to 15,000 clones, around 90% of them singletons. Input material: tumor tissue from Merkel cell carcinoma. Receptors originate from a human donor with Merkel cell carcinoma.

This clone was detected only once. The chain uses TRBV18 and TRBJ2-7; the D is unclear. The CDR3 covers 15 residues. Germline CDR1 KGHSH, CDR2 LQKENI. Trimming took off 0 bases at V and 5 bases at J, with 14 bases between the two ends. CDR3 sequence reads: CASSPPSGALNEQYF. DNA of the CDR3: TGTGCCAGCTCACCACCCTCAGGCGCCCTCAACGAGCAGTACTTC.

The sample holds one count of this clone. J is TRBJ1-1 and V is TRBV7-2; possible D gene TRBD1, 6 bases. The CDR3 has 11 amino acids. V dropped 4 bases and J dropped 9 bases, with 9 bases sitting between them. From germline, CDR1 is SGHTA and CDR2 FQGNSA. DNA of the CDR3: TGTGCCAGCAGCTATGGACAGAAAGCTTTCTTT. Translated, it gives CASSYGQKAFF.

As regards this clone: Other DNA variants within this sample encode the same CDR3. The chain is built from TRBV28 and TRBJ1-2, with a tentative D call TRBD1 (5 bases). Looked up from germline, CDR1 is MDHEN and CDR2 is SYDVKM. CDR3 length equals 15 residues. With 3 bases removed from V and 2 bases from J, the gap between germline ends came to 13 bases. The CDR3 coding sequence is TGTGCCAGCAGTTTCTTCGGACACGCAAACTATGGCTACACCTTC. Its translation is CASSFFGHANYGYTF.

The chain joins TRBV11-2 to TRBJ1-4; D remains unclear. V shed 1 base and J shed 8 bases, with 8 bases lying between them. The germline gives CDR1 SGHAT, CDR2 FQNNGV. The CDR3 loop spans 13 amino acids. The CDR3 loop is CASSLVVSEKLFF. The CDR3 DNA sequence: TGTGCCAGCAGCTTAGTGGTTAGCGAAAAACTGTTTTTT.

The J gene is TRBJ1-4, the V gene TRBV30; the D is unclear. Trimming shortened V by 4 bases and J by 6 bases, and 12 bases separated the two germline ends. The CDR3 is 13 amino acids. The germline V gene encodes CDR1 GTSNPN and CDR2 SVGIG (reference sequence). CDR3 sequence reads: CAWNLAADEKLFF. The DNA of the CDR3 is TGTGCCTGGAATCTGGCGGCGGATGAAAAACTGTTTTTT. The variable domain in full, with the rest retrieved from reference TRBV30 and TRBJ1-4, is SQTIHQWPATLVQPVGSPLSLECTVEGTSNPNLYWYRQAAGRGLQLLFYSVGIGQISSEVPQNLSASRPQDRQFILSSKKLLLSDSGFYLCAWNLAADEKLFFGSGTQLSVL.

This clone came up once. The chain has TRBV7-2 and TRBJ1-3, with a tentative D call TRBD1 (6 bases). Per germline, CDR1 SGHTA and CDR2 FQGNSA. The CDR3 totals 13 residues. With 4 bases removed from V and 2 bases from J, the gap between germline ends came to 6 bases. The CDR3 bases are TGTGCCAGCAGCTCAGGGGCTGGAAACACCATATATTTT. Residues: CASSSGAGNTIYF.

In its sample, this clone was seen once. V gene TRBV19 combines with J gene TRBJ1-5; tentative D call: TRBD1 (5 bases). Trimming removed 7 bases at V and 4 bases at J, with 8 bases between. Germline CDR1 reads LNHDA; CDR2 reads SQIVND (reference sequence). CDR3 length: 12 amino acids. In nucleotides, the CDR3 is TGTGCCAGTAACCGGGGGAATCAGCCCCAGCATTTT. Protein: CASNRGNQPQHF. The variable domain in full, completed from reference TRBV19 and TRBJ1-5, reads DGGITQSPKYLFRKEGQNVTLSCEQNLNHDAMYWYRQDPGQGLRLIYYSQIVNDFQKGDIAEGYSVSREKKESFPLTVTSAQKNPTAFYLCASNRGNQPQHFGDGTRLSIL.

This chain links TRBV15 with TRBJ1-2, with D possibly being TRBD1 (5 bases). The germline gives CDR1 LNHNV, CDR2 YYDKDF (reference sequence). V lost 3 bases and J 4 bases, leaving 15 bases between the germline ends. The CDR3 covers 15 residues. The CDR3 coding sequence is TGTGCCACCAGCAGGCCCGGGGCAGAGCTCTATGGCTACACCTTC. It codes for CATSRPGAELYGYTF.

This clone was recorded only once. The CDR3 DNA reads TGTGCCAGCAGCGCAAACAGGGGACCCCAGTACTTC. Encoded protein: CASSANRGPQYF. The rearrangement links TRBV21-1 to TRBJ2-5; the tabulated D call, TRBD1, remains unverified against the DNA. TRBV21-1 is flagged as a pseudogene. This CDR3 is 12 amino acids long.

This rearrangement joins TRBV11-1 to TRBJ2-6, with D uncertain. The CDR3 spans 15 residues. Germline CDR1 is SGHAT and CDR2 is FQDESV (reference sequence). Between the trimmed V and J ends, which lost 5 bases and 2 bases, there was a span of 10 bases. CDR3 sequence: CASSKTLPGANVLTF. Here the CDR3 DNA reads TGTGCCAGCAGCAAGACGCTGCCTGGGGCCAACGTCCTGACTTTC.

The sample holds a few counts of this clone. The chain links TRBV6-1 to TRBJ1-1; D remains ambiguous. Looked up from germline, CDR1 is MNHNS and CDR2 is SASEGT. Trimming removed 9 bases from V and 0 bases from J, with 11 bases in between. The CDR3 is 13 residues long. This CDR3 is CASLISVNTEAFF. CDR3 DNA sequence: TGTGCCAGTCTCATAAGCGTGAACACTGAAGCTTTCTTT.

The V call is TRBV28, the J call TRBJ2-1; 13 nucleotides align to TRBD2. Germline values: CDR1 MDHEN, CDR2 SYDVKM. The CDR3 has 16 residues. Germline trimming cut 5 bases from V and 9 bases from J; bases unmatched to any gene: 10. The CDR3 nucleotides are TGTGCCAGCAGTCGATTAGGACTAGCGGGAGCGCGTGAGCAGTTCTTC. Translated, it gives CASSRLGLAGAREQFF.

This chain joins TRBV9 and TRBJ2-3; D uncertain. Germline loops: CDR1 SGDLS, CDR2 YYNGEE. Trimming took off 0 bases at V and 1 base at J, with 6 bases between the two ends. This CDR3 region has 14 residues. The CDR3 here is CASSVATRTDTQYF. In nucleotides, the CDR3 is TGTGCCAGCAGCGTAGCTACTCGCACAGATACGCAGTATTTT.

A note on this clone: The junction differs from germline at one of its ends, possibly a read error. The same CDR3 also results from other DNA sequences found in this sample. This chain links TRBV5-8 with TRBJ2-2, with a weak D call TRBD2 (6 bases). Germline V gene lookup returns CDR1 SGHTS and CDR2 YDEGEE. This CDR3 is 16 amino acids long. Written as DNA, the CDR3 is TGTGCCAGCAGCAGGCATGGGGGGACGAACACCGGGGAGTTGTTTTTT. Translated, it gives CASSRHGGTNTGELFF.

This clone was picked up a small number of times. In DNA, the CDR3 is TGTGCCTGGAGTGTCCTATACAGGGAGAACACTGAAGCTTTCTTT. Translated: CAWSVLYRENTEAFF. The chain links TRBV30 to TRBJ1-1; possible D gene TRBD1, 6 bases. The CDR3 is made up of 15 amino acids. Trimming took 0 bases from V and 1 from J, leaving 12 bases between them. Germline V gene data show CDR1 as GTSNPN and CDR2 as SVGIG (reference sequence).

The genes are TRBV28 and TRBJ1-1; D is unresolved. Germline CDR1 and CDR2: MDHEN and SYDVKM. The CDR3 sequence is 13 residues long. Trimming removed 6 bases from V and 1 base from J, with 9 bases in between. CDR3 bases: TGTGCCAGCAGGACGATTGGGAACACTGAAGCTTTCTTT. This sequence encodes CASRTIGNTEAFF.

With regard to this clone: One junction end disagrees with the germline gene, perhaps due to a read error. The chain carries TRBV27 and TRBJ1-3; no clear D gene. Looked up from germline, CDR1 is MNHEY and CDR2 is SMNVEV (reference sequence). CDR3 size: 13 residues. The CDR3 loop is CTSSALTGNTIYF. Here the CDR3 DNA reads TGTACCAGCAGTGCCCTTACTGGAAACACCATATATTTT.

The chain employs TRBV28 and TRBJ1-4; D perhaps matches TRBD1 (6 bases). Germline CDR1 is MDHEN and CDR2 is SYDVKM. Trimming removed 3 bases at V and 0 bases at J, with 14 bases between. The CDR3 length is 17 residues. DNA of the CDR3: TGTGCCAGCAGTTTCTTGGGGGCAGGGCCAACTAATGAAAAACTGTTTTTT. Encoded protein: CASSFLGAGPTNEKLFF.